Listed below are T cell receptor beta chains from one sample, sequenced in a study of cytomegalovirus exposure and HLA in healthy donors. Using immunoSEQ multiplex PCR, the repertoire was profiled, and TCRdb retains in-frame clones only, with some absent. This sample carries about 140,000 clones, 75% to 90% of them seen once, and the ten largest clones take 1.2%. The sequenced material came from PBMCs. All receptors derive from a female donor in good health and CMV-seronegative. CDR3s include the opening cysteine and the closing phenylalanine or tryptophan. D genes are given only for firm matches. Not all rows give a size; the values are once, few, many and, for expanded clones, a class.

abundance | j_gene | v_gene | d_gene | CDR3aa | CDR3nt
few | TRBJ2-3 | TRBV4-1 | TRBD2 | CASSLGPSGSGAQYF | TGCGCCAGCAGCCTAGGCCCTAGCGGGAGTGGGGCGCAGTATTTT
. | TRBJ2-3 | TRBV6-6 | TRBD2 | CASSPLAGGGADTQYF | TGTGCCAGCAGTCCCCTAGCGGGAGGGGGAGCAGATACGCAGTATTTT
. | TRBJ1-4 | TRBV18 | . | CASSPGALATNEKLFF | TGTGCCAGCTCACCAGGGGCGTTGGCAACTAATGAAAAACTGTTTTTT
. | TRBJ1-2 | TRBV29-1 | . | CSVGPGFTGGYTF | TGCAGCGTTGGCCCCGGGTTTACTGGTGGCTACACCTTC
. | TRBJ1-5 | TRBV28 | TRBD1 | CASTRRDRYRPQHF | TGTGCCAGCACCCGCCGGGACAGATATCGGCCCCAGCATTTT
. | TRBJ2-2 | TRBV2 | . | CATLGRRTGELFF | TGTGCCACATTGGGCAGGCGAACCGGGGAGCTGTTTTTT
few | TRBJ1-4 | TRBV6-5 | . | CASSYTTNEKLFF | TGTGCCAGCAGTTATACAACTAATGAAAAACTGTTTTTT
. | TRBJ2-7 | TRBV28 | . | CASTPLAGSYEQYF | TGTGCCAGCACCCCTTTGGCGGGATCCTACGAGCAGTACTTC
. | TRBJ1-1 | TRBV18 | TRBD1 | CASSPGTGETEAFF | TGTGCCAGCTCACCAGGGACAGGGGAGACTGAAGCTTTCTTT
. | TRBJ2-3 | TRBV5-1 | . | CASSPQTSQADTQYF | TGCGCCAGCAGCCCCCAGACATCACAGGCAGATACGCAGTATTTT
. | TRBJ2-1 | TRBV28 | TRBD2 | CASSLGLAGLNEQFF | TGTGCCAGCAGTTTAGGCCTAGCGGGTTTAAATGAGCAGTTCTTC
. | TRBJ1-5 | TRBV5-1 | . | CASSLVAGDQPQHF | TGCGCCAGCAGCTTGGTGGCAGGGGATCAGCCCCAGCATTTT
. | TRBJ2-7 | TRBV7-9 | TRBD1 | CASSSVGVGQFVGFYEQYF | TGTGCCAGCAGCTCCGTCGGGGTGGGACAGTTCGTGGGTTTTTACGAGCAGTACTTC
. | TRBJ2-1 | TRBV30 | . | CAWSNTDNEQFF | TGTGCCTGGAGTAACACAGACAATGAGCAGTTCTTC
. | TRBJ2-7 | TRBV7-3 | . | CASSPYGGGYEQYF | TGTGCCAGCAGCCCCTACGGAGGCGGCTACGAGCAGTACTTC
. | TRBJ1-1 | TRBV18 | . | CASSPASQRGTNTEAFF | TGTGCCAGCTCACCAGCTTCCCAGCGGGGGACGAACACTGAAGCTTTCTTT
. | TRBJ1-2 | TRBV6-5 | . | CASSYSQRNGYTF | TGTGCCAGCAGTTACTCCCAGCGGAATGGCTACACCTTC
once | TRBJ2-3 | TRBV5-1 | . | CASSHQGSPDTQYF | TGCGCCAGCAGCCACCAGGGGAGTCCAGATACGCAGTATTTT
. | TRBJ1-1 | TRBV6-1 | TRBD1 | CASRGTGVTEAFF | TGTGCCAGCAGGGGTACAGGGGTCACTGAAGCTTTCTTT
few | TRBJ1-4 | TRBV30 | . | CAWRGRSNEKLFF | TGTGCCTGGAGAGGCCGGAGCAATGAAAAACTGTTTTTT
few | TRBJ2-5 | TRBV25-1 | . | CASSETHPDSQETQYF | TGTGCCAGCAGTGAAACCCACCCGGACAGTCAAGAGACCCAGTACTTC
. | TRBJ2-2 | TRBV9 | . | CASSAANTGELFF | TGTGCCAGCAGCGCCGCGAACACCGGGGAGCTGTTTTTT
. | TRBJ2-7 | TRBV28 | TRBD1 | CASTDRERYEQYF | TGTGCCAGCACGGACAGGGAGCGCTACGAGCAGTACTTC
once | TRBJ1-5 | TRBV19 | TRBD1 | CASSLGTGNSNQPQHF | TGTGCCAGTAGTCTGGGGACAGGCAATAGCAATCAGCCCCAGCATTTT
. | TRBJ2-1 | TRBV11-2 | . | CASSFASYNEQFF | TGTGCCAGCAGCTTTGCCAGCTACAATGAGCAGTTCTTC